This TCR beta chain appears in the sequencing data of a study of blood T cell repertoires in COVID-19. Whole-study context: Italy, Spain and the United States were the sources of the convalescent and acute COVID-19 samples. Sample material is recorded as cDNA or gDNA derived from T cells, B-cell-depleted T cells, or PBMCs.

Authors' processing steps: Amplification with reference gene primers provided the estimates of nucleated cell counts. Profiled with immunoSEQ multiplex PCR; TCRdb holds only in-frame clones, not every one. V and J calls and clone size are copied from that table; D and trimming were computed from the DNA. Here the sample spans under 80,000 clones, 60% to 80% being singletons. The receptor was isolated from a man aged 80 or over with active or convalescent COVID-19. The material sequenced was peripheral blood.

The CDR3 bases are TGTGCCAGCAGCCAGGGGGGTTCACCCCTCCACTTT. It codes for CASSQGGSPLHF. V gene TRBV6-5 combines with J gene TRBJ1-6; 7 positions agree with TRBD1. The germline V gene has CDR1 MNHEY and CDR2 SVGAGI. With V trimmed by 6 bases and J by 9 bases, 2 bases remained unmatched. This CDR3 is 12 amino acids long.